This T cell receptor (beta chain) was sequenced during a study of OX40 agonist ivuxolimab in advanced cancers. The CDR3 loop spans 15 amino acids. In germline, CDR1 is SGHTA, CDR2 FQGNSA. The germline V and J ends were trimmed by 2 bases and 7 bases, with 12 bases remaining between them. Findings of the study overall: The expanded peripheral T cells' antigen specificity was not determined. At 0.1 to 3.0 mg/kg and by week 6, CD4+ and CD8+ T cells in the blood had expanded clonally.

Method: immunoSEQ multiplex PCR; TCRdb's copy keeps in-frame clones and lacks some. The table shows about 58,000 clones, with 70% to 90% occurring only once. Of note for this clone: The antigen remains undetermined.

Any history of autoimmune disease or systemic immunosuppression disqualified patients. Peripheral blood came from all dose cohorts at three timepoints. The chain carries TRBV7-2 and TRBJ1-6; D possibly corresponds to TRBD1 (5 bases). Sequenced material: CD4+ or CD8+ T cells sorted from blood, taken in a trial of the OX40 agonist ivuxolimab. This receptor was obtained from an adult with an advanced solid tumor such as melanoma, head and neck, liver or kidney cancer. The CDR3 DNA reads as TGTGCCAGCAGCTTACGTGAGGGACGGAATTCACCCCTCCACTTT. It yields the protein CASSLREGRNSPLHF.